This T cell receptor beta chain was sequenced for a study of cytomegalovirus exposure and HLA in healthy donors. Regarding this clone: Its antigen is unknown.

Primers included in the PCR were 60 Vbeta and 13 Jbeta primers. Libraries were prepared by immunoSEQ multiplex PCR; TCRdb keeps only in-frame clonotypes and omits some of them. The table includes some 190,000 clones, around 85% detected once. Germline CDR1 MNHNS, CDR2 SASEGT. The CDR3 is made up of 13 amino acids. Trimming took off 8 bases at V and 0 bases at J, with 10 bases between the two ends. Broader study findings: Presence/absence analyses rested on an assumption that sequencing depth was roughly uniform across donors.

The chain is built from TRBV6-1 and TRBJ1-2; D is uncertain. The sequence was obtained from a boy younger than 10 in good health and CMV-seronegative. The sequenced material came from PBMCs. CDR3 protein: CASVPAANYGYTF. The CDR3 DNA reads as TGTGCCAGCGTTCCGGCGGCTAACTATGGCTACACCTTC.